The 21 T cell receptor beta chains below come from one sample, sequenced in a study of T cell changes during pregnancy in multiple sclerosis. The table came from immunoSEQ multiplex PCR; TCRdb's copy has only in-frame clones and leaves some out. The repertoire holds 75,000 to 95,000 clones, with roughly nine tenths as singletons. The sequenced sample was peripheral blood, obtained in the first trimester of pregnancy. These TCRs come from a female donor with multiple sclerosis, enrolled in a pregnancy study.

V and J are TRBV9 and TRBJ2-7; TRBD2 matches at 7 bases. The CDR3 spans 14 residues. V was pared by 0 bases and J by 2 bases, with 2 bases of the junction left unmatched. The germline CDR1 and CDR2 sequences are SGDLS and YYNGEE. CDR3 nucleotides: TGTGCCAGCAGCGTAGACCGGGGGGCCTACGAGCAGTACTTC. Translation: CASSVDRGAYEQYF.

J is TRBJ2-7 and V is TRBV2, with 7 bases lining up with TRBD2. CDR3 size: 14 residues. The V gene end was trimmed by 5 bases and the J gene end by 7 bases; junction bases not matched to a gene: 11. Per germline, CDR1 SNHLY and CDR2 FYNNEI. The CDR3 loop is CASSPLWTRGEQYF. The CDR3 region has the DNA TGTGCCAGCAGTCCCCTCTGGACTAGAGGGGAGCAGTACTTC.

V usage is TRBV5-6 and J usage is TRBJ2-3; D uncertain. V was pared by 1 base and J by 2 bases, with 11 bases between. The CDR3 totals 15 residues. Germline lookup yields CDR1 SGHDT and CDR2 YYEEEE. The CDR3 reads CASSLTVIVTDTQYF. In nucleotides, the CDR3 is TGTGCCAGCAGCTTGACGGTAATCGTCACAGATACGCAGTATTTT.

CDR3 loop: CASSFGAGSAFF. CDR3 bases: TGTGCCAGCAGCTTTGGGGCAGGGTCGGCTTTCTTT. The rearrangement uses TRBV5-4 and TRBJ1-1; tentatively, D is TRBD1 (5 bases). Trimming stripped 2 bases from V and 11 bases from J, with 13 bases between. The CDR3 is 12 amino acids. Germline values: CDR1 SGHNT, CDR2 YYREEE (reference sequence).

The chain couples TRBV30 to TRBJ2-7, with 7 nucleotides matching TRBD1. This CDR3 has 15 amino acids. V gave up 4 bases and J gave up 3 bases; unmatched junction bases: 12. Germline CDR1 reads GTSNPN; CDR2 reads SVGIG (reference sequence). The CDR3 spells CAWTPPRDSHYEQYF. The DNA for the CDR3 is TGTGCCTGGACTCCCCCCCGGGACAGTCACTACGAGCAGTACTTC. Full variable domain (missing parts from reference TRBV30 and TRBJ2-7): SQTIHQWPATLVQPVGSPLSLECTVEGTSNPNLYWYRQAAGRGLQLLFYSVGIGQISSEVPQNLSASRPQDRQFILSSKKLLLSDSGFYLCAWTPPRDSHYEQYFGPGTRLTVT.

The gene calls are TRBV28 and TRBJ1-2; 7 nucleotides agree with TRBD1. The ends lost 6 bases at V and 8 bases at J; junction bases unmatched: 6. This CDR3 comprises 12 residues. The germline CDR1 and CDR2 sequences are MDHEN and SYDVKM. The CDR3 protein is CASSRQGDGYTF. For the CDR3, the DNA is TGTGCCAGCAGCAGACAGGGTGACGGCTACACCTTC.

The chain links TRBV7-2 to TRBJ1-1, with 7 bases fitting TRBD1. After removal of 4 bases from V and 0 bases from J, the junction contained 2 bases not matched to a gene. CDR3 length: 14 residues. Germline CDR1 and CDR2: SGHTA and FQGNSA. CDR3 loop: CASSSQGMNTEAFF. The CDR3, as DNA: TGTGCCAGCAGCTCACAGGGGATGAACACTGAAGCTTTCTTT.

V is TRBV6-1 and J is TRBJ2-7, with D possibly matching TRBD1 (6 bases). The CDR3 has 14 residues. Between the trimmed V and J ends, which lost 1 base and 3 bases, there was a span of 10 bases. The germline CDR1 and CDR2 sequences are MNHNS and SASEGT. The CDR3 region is CASSEGQGSYEQYF. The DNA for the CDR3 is TGTGCCAGCAGTGAAGGCCAGGGGAGCTACGAGCAGTACTTC.

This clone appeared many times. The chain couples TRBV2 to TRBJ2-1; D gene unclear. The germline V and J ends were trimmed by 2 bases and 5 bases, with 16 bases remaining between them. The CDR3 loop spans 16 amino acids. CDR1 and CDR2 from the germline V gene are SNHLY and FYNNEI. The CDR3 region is CASSESMFSKNNEQFF. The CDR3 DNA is TGTGCCAGCAGTGAATCTATGTTCTCGAAAAACAATGAGCAGTTCTTC. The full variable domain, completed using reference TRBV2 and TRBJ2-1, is EPEVTQTPSHQVTQMGQEVILRCVPISNHLYFYWYRQILGQKVEFLVSFYNNEISEKSEIFDDQFSVERPDGSNFTLKIRSTKLEDSAMYFCASSESMFSKNNEQFFGPGTRLTVL.

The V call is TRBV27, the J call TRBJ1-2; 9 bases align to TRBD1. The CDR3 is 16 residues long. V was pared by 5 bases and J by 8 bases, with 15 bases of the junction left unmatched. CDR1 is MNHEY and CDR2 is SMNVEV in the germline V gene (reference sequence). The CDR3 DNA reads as TGTGCCAGCAGTCCGAAGCTTATACAGGGGGCGCGAGGCTACACCTTC. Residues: CASSPKLIQGARGYTF.

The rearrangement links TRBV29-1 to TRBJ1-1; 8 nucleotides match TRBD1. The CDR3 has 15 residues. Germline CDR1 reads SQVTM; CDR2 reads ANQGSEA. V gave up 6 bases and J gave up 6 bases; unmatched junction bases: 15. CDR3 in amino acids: CSVSKTGAQHPEAFF. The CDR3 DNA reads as TGCAGCGTCAGTAAGACAGGGGCCCAGCATCCTGAAGCTTTCTTT. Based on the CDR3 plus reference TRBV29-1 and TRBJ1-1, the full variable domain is SAVISQKPSRDICQRGTSLTIQCQVDSQVTMMFWYRQQPGQSLTLIATANQGSEATYESGFVIDKFPISRPNLTFSTLTVSNMSPEDSSIYLCSVSKTGAQHPEAFFGQGTRLTVV.

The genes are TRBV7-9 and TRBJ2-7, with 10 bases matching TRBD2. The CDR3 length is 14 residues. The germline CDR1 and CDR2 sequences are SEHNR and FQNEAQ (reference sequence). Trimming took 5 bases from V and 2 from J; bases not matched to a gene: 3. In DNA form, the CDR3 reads TGTGCCAGCAGCGGGACTAGCGCTCCCTACGAGCAGTACTTC. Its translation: CASSGTSAPYEQYF. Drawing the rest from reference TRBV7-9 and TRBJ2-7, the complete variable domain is DTGVSQNPRHKITKRGQNVTFRCDPISEHNRLYWYRQTLGQGPEFLTYFQNEAQLEKSRLLSDRFSAERPKGSFSTLEIQRTEQGDSAMYLCASSGTSAPYEQYFGPGTRLTVT.

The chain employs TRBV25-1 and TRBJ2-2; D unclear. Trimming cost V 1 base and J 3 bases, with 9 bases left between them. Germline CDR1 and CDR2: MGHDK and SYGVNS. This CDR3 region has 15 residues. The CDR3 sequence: CASSELSTYTGELFF. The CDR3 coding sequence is TGTGCCAGCAGTGAATTAAGCACTTACACCGGGGAGCTGTTTTTT.

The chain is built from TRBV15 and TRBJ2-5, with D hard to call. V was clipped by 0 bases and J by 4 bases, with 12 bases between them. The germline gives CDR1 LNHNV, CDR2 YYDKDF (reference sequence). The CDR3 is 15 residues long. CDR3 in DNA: TGTGCCACCAGCAGAGATCCCGGTGCCCCAGAGACCCAGTACTTC. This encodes CATSRDPGAPETQYF.

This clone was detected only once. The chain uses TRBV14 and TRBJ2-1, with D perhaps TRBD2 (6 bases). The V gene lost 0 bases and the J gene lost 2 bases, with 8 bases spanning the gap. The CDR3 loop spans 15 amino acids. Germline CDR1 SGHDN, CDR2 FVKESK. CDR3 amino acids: CASSQELAPYNEQFF. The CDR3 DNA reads TGTGCCAGCAGCCAAGAACTAGCACCCTACAATGAGCAGTTCTTC.

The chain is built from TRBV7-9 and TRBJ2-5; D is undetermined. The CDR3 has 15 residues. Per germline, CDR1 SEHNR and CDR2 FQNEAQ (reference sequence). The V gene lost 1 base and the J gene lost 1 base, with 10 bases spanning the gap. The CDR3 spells CASSLEWATQETQYF. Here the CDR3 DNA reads TGTGCCAGCAGCTTAGAATGGGCTACCCAAGAGACCCAGTACTTC.

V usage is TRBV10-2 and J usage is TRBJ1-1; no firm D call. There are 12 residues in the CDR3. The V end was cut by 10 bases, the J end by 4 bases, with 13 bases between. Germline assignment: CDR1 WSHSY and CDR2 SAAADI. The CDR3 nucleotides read TGCGCCACCCAACGGTGGTTCACTGAAGCTTTCTTT. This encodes CATQRWFTEAFF.

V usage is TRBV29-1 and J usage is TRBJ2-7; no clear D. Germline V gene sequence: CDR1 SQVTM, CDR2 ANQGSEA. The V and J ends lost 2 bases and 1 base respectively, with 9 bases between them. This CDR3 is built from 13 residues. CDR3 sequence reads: CSVEFAPSYEQYF. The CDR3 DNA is TGCAGCGTTGAATTCGCGCCATCCTACGAGCAGTACTTC.

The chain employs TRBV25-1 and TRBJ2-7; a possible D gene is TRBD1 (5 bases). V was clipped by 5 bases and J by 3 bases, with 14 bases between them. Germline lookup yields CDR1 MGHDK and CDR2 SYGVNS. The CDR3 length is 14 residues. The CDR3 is CASSIDVRDYEQYF. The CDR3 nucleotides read TGTGCCAGCAGTATAGACGTCAGGGACTACGAGCAGTACTTC.

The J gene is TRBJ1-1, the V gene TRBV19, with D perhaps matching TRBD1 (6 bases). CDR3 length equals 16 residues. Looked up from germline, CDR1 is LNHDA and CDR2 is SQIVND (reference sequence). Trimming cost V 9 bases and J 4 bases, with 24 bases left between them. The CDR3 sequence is CASSMGRLQGGTEAFF. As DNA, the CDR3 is TGTGCCAGCTCAATGGGGCGGCTTCAAGGGGGCACTGAAGCTTTCTTT.

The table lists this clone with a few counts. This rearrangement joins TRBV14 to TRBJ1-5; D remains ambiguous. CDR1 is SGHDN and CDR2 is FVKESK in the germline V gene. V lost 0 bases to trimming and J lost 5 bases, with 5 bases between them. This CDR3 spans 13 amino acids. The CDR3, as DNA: TGTGCCAGCAGCCAAGAAGCCTATCAGCCCCAGCATTTT. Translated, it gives CASSQEAYQPQHF.